This T cell receptor (beta chain) emerged from a study of blood T cell repertoires in COVID-19. At the level of the study: The study drew acute and convalescent COVID-19 samples from the United States, Italy and Spain.

Original analysis: Estimation of nucleated cell counts relied on the amplification of reference gene primers. The data were produced by immunoSEQ multiplex PCR, yet TCRdb's version contains in-frame clones alone and is incomplete. From that table come the V and J calls and clone size; the DNA was used to work out D and trimming. The profile shows roughly 140,000 clones, approximately 83% of them singletons. Germline V gene data show CDR1 as DFQATT and CDR2 as SNEGSKA (reference sequence). Trimming stripped 5 bases from V and 8 bases from J, with 9 bases between. CDR3 size: 11 residues. The sample was peripheral blood. The sequence was collected from a woman between 55 and 75 years old with COVID-19, enrolled during active disease. The gene calls are TRBV20-1 and TRBJ1-4, with D perhaps TRBD1 (5 bases). The CDR3 nucleotides are TGCAGTGCTTGGGGGGAAGAAAAACTGTTTTTT. Encoded protein: CSAWGEEKLFF.